This TCR beta chain was captured by sequencing in a study of cytomegalovirus exposure and HLA in healthy donors. Study results and caveats: A later analysis reportedly found that, within productive TCRs, an Asian-associated ancestry cluster had fewer N-insertions than the mean observed across the approximately 660 donors. CMV serostatus was the only recorded immune exposure for donors.

The PCR employed 60 Vbeta primers together with 13 Jbeta primers. TCRdb's table, derived via immunoSEQ multiplex PCR, lists solely in-frame clones and lacks some. In the table there are around 130,000 clones, more than 65% of which are singletons. To note about this clone: Antigen: not known.

This receptor was taken from a woman between 18 and 29 years old in good health and CMV-seropositive. Sample: PBMCs.

The CDR3 DNA reads as TGTGCCAGCAGCCTGAGAGTGATAGGTACAGGGGGCAATGAGCAGTTCTTC. Translation gives CASSLRVIGTGGNEQFF. The chain carries TRBV5-4 and TRBJ2-1, with 8 bases identical to TRBD1. Germline CDR1 is SGHNT and CDR2 is YYREEE (reference sequence). This CDR3 has 17 amino acids. V was pared by 4 bases and J by 6 bases, with 15 bases of the junction left unmatched.